The 19 T cell receptor beta chains below were found in one sample sequenced in a study of T cells in Graves' hyperthyroidism and ophthalmopathy (dated by TCRdb to the late 2010s). Receptors were amplified or captured by multiplex PCR. The instrument was an Illumina HiSeq 2000. The TCR beta CDR3 regions were amplified from the RNA transcripts. The first round of RT-PCR for the TCR CDR3 was performed with the HTBI primer set and the Qiagen OneStep RT-PCR kit. TCRdb handled the public reads itself, with Q25 trimming in fastp and clone calling in MiXCR, and kept productive beta chains. Each CDR3 protein appears once, grouped with its most common genes and DNA. This sample holds hundreds of thousands of distinct CDR3 sequences; around 15% were observed only once. The leading ten clones occupy about 3.5% of the sample. Sequencing was carried out using blood. The origin of the receptors is a middle-aged woman with Graves' ophthalmopathy.

The table lists this clonotype with many counts. The V and J genes are TRBV20-1 and TRBJ2-7, with 9 bases fitting TRBD2. CDR3 length equals 13 residues. Trimming took 4 bases from V and 2 from J; bases not matched to a gene: 3. CDR1 and CDR2 (germline): DFQATT, SNEGSKA (reference sequence). The CDR3 DNA is TGCAGTGCTACTAGCGGGACTGCCTACGAGCAGTACTTC. This sequence encodes CSATSGTAYEQYF.

The rearrangement links TRBV15 to TRBJ2-6; D perhaps matches TRBD2 (5 bases). This CDR3 spans 19 amino acids. V was pared by 0 bases and J by 2 bases, with 17 bases between. Germline CDR1 LNHNV, CDR2 YYDKDF (reference sequence). CDR3 in amino acids: CATSREYVGGGAGANVLTF. The CDR3 DNA sequence: TGTGCCACCAGCAGAGAATATGTCGGAGGTGGGGCTGGGGCCAACGTCCTGACTTTC.

This clonotype was observed a handful of times. CDR3: CASSPRPGAGNTIYF. For the CDR3, the DNA is TGTGCCAGTAGTCCGCGCCCGGGGGCTGGAAACACCATATATTTT. The chain uses TRBV19 and TRBJ1-3, with D possibly matching TRBD1 (5 bases). The germline V gene encodes CDR1 LNHDA and CDR2 SQIVND (reference sequence). Trimming cost V 5 bases and J 2 bases, with 13 bases left between them. The CDR3 is made up of 15 amino acids.

CDR3 protein: CASSLWGGEETQYF. CDR3 coding DNA: TGTGCCAGCAGTTTATGGGGAGGTGAAGAGACCCAGTACTTC. V usage is TRBV27 and J usage is TRBJ2-5, with D possibly being TRBD2 (6 bases). The V gene lost 1 base and the J gene lost 3 bases, with 9 bases spanning the gap. CDR1 MNHEY and CDR2 SMNVEV come from the germline V gene (reference sequence). The length of the CDR3 is 14 residues.

This clonotype has more than one count but fewer than ten. The V call is TRBV19, the J call TRBJ2-2, with 9 nucleotides matching TRBD1. This CDR3 spans 15 amino acids. Germline V lookup: CDR1 LNHDA, CDR2 SQIVND (reference sequence). The ends lost 5 bases at V and 6 bases at J; junction bases unmatched: 7. The CDR3 DNA follows: TGTGCCAGTAGTCCCGGGACAGGGTTTTCCGGGGAGCTGTTTTTT. Translated: CASSPGTGFSGELFF. Using reference TRBV19 and TRBJ2-2 for the parts outside the CDR3, the full variable domain is DGGITQSPKYLFRKEGQNVTLSCEQNLNHDAMYWYRQDPGQGLRLIYYSQIVNDFQKGDIAEGYSVSREKKESFPLTVTSAQKNPTAFYLCASSPGTGFSGELFFGEGSRLTVL.

Of note for this clonotype: A much bigger clone sits one base away, suggesting this may be a read error. V usage is TRBV20-1 and J usage is TRBJ1-5; D might be TRBD1 (5 bases). Germline loops: CDR1 DFQATT, CDR2 SNEGSKA (reference sequence). This CDR3 has 13 amino acids. The ends were cut back, 2 bases at V and 2 bases at J, with 7 bases in the middle. The CDR3 coding sequence is TGCAGTGCTAGAACACAGGGCAATCAGCCCCAGCATTTT. Translating gives CSARTQGNQPQHF.

This clonotype was counted ten times or more. The genes are TRBV30 and TRBJ1-4; the D gene is possibly TRBD1 (6 bases). This CDR3 spans 13 amino acids. V dropped 5 bases and J dropped 3 bases, with 10 bases sitting between them. The germline gives CDR1 GTSNPN, CDR2 SVGIG (reference sequence). The CDR3 DNA reads TGTGCCTGGTCAGGGGAAGCTAATGAAAAACTGTTTTTT. It translates to CAWSGEANEKLFF.

In its sample, this clonotype was seen a few times. V is TRBV12-3 or TRBV12-4 and J is TRBJ2-6; no reliable D call. The V gene lost 8 bases and the J gene lost 0 bases, with 17 bases spanning the gap. The CDR3 length is 17 residues. This CDR3 reads CASGKSYGDSGANVLTF. The CDR3 nucleotides are TGTGCCAGCGGTAAAAGCTATGGGGACTCTGGGGCCAACGTCCTGACTTTC.

This rearrangement joins TRBV7-9 to TRBJ2-1; the D gene is possibly TRBD2 (6 bases). The V gene's germline CDR1 is SEHNR and CDR2 FQNEAQ (reference sequence). The CDR3 has 13 residues. With 0 bases removed from V and 6 bases from J, the gap between germline ends came to 6 bases. The CDR3 DNA reads as TGTGCCAGCAGCTTAGCTAGCGGCAATGAGCAGTTCTTC. As protein: CASSLASGNEQFF.

The rearrangement uses TRBV6-6 and TRBJ2-3; TRBD2 matches 12 bases. V was clipped by 0 bases and J by 4 bases; unmatched bases: 8. The CDR3 totals 18 residues. CDR1 and CDR2 from the germline V gene are MNHNY and SVGAGI (reference sequence). Here the CDR3 reads CASSYSIKTSGGADTQYF. CDR3 nucleotides: TGTGCCAGCAGTTACTCGATAAAGACTAGCGGGGGAGCAGATACGCAGTATTTT.

Notes on this clonotype: A much more abundant neighbour one base away suggests this may be a read error. This chain joins TRBV30 and TRBJ1-3, with no clear D. Looked up from germline, CDR1 is GTSNPN and CDR2 is SVGIG (reference sequence). This CDR3 region has 13 residues. CDR3 amino acids: CAWSYGSRNTIYF. The DNA of the CDR3 is TGTGCCTGGAGTTATGGCTCTAGAAACACCATATATTTT.

The rearrangement joins TRBV28 to TRBJ1-2; no reliable D call. Germline-derived CDR1 and CDR2 are MDHEN and SYDVKM. CDR3 length: 13 residues. V gave up 2 bases and J gave up 2 bases, with 6 bases separating them. CDR3 DNA sequence: TGTGCCAGCAGTTTAAGTCGGAACTATGGCTACACCTTC. Translated: CASSLSRNYGYTF.

The CDR3 DNA reads as TGTGCCAGTAGTGAACAGGGTAGGAGCAATCAGCCCCAGCATTTT. Its protein product is CASSEQGRSNQPQHF. The chain recombines TRBV19 with TRBJ1-5, with D perhaps matching TRBD1 (6 bases). Trimming took off 5 bases at V and 1 base at J, with 12 bases between the two ends. The CDR3 has 15 amino acids. Germline CDR1 LNHDA, CDR2 SQIVND (reference sequence).

This clonotype was recorded at least ten times. The chain recombines TRBV28 with TRBJ2-5; a weak D match, TRBD1 (6 bases). Trimming left V 7 bases short and J 2 bases short, with 17 bases between. The germline V gene encodes CDR1 MDHEN and CDR2 SYDVKM. CDR3 length: 15 residues. The chain's CDR3 is CASNVPGQLQETQYF. The CDR3, as DNA: TGTGCCAGCAACGTTCCGGGACAATTACAAGAGACCCAGTACTTC.

Many counts were recorded for this clonotype. This chain connects TRBV12-3 or TRBV12-4 to TRBJ1-1; tentatively, D is TRBD1 (6 bases). The CDR3 totals 13 residues. V was clipped by 6 bases and J by 3 bases, with 11 bases between them. CDR3 coding DNA: TGTGCCAGCAGAAGACAGGTAGACACTGAAGCTTTCTTT. This codes for CASRRQVDTEAFF.

The chain combines TRBV28 with TRBJ2-1; TRBD1 aligns across 9 bases. J gave up 3 bases and V 6 bases, and 6 bases lay outside the gene matches. Germline CDR1 is MDHEN and CDR2 is SYDVKM. This CDR3 is built from 15 residues. CDR3 nucleotides: TGTGCCAGCAGGGGACAGGGAATTTACTACAATGAGCAGTTCTTC. Amino acid sequence: CASRGQGIYYNEQFF.

The table lists this clonotype with a count of one. This chain uses TRBV12-5 with TRBJ2-1; 8 nucleotides match TRBD1. The length of the CDR3 is 18 residues. Per the germline V gene, CDR1 is LGHNT and CDR2 is FRNRAP. Germline trimming cut 5 bases from V and 4 bases from J; bases unmatched to any gene: 16. The CDR3 DNA is TGTGCTAGTGGTCAGGGGGCAGGGACCGATCTTCTATACAATGAGCAGTTCTTC. Translating gives CASGQGAGTDLLYNEQFF.

This chain uses TRBV7-2 with TRBJ2-3; maybe TRBD1 (5 bases). The germline V and J ends were trimmed by 5 bases and 2 bases, with 14 bases remaining between them. Germline V gene sequence: CDR1 SGHTA, CDR2 FQGNSA. The CDR3 is 15 amino acids. In nucleotides, the CDR3 is TGTGCCAGCAGCGCCAGGGTGGTGGACACAGATACGCAGTATTTT. Protein sequence: CASSARVVDTDTQYF.

In its sample, this clonotype was seen many times. The chain joins TRBV20-1 to TRBJ2-3, with 9 bases identical to TRBD2. Trimming took 0 bases from V and 0 from J; bases not matched to a gene: 10. CDR1 is DFQATT, CDR2 SNEGSKA, per germline (reference sequence). The CDR3 is 18 amino acids. This CDR3 is CSARDPSGRSSSTDTQYF. The CDR3 nucleotides read TGCAGTGCTAGAGATCCGAGCGGGAGGAGCTCAAGCACAGATACGCAGTATTTT.